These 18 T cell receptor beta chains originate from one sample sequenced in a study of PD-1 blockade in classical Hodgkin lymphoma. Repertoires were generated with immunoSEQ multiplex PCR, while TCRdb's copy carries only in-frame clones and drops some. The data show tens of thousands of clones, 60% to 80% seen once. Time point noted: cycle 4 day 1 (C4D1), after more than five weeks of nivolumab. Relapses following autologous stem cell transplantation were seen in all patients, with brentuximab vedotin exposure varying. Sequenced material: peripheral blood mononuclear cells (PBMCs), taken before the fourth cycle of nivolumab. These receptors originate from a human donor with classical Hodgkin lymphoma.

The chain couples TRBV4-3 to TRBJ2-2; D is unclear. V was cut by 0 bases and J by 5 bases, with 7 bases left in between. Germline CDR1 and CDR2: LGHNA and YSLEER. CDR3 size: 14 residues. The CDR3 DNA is TGCGCCAGCAGCCAAGATATAGAAACCGGGGAGCTGTTTTTT. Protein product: CASSQDIETGELFF.

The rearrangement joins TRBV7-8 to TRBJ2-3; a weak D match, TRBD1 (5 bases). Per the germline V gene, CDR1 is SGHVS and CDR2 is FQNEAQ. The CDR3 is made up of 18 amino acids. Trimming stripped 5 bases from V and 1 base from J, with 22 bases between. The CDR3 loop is CASSTPTHKGQGTDTQYF. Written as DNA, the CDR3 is TGTGCCAGCAGCACACCCACCCACAAGGGGCAGGGCACAGATACGCAGTATTTT.

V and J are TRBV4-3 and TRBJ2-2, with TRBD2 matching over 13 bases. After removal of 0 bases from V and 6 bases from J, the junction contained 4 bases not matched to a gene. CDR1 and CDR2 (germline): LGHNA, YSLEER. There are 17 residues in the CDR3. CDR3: CASSQDSGLAGPGELFF. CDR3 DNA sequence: TGCGCCAGCAGCCAAGATTCGGGACTAGCGGGACCCGGGGAGCTGTTTTTT.

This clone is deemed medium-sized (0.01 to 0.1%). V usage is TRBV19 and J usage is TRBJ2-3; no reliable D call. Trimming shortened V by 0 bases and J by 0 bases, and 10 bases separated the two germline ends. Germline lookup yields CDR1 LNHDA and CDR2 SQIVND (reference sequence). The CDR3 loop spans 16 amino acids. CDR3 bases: TGTGCCAGTAGTATAGATGGCAGGATTAGCACAGATACGCAGTATTTT. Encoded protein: CASSIDGRISTDTQYF. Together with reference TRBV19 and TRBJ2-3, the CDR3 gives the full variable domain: DGGITQSPKYLFRKEGQNVTLSCEQNLNHDAMYWYRQDPGQGLRLIYYSQIVNDFQKGDIAEGYSVSREKKESFPLTVTSAQKNPTAFYLCASSIDGRISTDTQYFGPGTRLTVL.

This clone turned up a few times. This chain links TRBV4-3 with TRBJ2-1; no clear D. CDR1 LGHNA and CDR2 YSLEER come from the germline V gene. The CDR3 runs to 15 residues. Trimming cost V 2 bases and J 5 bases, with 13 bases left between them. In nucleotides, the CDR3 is TGCGCCAGCAGCCAAAGCCAACAGCCCGACAATGAGCAGTTCTTC. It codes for CASSQSQQPDNEQFF.

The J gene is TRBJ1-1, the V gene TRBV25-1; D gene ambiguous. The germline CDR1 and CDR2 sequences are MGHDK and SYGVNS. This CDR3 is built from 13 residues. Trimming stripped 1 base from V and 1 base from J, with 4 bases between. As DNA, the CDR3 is TGTGCCAGCAGTGAATTTTGGAACACTGAAGCTTTCTTT. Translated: CASSEFWNTEAFF.

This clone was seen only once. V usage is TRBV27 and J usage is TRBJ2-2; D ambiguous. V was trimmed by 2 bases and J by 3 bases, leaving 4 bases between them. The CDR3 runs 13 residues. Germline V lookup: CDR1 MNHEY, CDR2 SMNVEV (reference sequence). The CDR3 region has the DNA TGTGCCAGCAGTTTAATACACACCGGGGAGCTGTTTTTT. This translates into CASSLIHTGELFF.

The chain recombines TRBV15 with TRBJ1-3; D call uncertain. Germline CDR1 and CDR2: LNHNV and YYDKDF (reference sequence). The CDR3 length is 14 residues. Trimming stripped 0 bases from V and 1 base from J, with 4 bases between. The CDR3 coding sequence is TGTGCCACCAGCAGAGATAGTTCTGGAAACACCATATATTTT. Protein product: CATSRDSSGNTIYF.

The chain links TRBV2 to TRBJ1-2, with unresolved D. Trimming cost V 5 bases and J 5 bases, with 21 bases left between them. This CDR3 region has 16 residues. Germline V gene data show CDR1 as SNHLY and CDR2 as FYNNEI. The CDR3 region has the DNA TGTGCCAGCAGTCCAACCCCGGTGGGAGGAGGGTATGGCTACACCTTC. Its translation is CASSPTPVGGGYGYTF.

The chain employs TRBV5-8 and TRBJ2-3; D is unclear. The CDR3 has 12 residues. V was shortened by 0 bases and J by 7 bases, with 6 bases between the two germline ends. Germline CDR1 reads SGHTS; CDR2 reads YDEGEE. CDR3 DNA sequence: TGTGCCAGCAGCTTGGCCTTGCATACGCAGTATTTT. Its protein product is CASSLALHTQYF. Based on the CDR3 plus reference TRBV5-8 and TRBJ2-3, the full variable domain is EAGVTQSPTHLIKTRGQQATLRCSPISGHTSVYWYQQALGLGLQFLLWYDEGEERNRGNFPPRFSGRQFPNYSSELNVNALELEDSALYLCASSLALHTQYFGPGTRLTVL.

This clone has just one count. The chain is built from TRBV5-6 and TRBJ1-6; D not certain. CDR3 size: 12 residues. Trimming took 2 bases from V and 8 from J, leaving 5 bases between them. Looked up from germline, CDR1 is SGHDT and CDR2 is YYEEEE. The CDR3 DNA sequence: TGTGCCAGCAGCTTAGCGGATTCACCCCTCCACTTT. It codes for CASSLADSPLHF.

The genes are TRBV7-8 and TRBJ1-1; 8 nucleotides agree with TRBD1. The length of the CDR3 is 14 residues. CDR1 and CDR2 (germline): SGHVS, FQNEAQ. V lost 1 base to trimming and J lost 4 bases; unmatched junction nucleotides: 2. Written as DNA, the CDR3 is TGTGCCAGCAGCTTAGGGACAGGGTCCACTGAAGCTTTCTTT. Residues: CASSLGTGSTEAFF.

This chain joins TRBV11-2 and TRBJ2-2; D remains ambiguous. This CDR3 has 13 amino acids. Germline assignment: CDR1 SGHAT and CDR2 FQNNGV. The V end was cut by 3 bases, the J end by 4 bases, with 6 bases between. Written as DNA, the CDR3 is TGTGCCAGCAGCTTTCTAACCACCGGGGAGCTGTTTTTT. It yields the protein CASSFLTTGELFF.

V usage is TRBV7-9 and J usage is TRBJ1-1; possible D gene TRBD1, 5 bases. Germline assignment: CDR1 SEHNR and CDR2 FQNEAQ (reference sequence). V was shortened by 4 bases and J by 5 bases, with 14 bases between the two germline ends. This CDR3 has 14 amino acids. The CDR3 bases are TGTGCCAGCAGCTCTGGCAGGGATGGGACTGAAGCTTTCTTT. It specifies CASSSGRDGTEAFF.

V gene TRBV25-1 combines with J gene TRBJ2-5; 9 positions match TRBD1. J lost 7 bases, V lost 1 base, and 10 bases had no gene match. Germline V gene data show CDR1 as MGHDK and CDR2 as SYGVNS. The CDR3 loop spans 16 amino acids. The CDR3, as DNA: TGTGCCAGCAGTGAATCAGACAGGGGGAGATGGGTGACCCAGTACTTC. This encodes CASSESDRGRWVTQYF.

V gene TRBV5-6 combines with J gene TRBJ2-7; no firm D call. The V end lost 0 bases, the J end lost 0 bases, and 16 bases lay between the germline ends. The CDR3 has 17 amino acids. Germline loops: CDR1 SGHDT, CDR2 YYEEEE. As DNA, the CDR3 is TGTGCCAGCAGCTTGGACTCAGGAGAGTATCACTCCTACGAGCAGTACTTC. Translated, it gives CASSLDSGEYHSYEQYF.

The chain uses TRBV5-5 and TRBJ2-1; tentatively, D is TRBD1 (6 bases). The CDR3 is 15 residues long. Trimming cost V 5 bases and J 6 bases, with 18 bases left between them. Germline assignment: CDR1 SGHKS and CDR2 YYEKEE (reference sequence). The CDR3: CASSPQGHPSNEQFF. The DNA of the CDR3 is TGTGCCAGCAGTCCTCAGGGGCACCCAAGCAATGAGCAGTTCTTC.

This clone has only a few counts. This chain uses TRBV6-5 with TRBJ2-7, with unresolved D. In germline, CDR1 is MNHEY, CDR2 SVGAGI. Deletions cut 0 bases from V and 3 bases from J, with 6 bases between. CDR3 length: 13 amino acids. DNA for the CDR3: TGTGCCAGCAGTTACTCGACCCGCTACGAGCAGTACTTC. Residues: CASSYSTRYEQYF.